The entry below gives a single T cell receptor beta chain sequence along with its context. Its target is not known. The data were taken from a study of response to subunit inactivated influenza vaccine. TCRdb analysed the RT-PCR reads with MiXCR anew, one entry per CDR3 protein. This table holds around 750,000 distinct CDR3 sequences, 20% to 25% found once. The V gene's germline CDR1 is SGHTA and CDR2 FQGNSA. V lost 5 bases to trimming and J lost 6 bases; unmatched junction nucleotides: 2. This CDR3 is built from 13 residues. Whole-study findings and limits: It was the authors' suggestion that each seasonal influenza vaccination recruits few new T cells.

The specimen was PBMCs from blood, collected about 5 days after vaccination. The chain links TRBV7-2 to TRBJ1-5; 9 nucleotides line up with TRBD1. The TCR was taken from a man aged 50 or older who received an inactivated influenza vaccine. The CDR3 nucleotides are TGTGCCAGCAGCGACAGGGGGGGTCAGCCCCAGCATTTT. As protein: CASSDRGGQPQHF.